Sequencing of this T cell receptor beta chain was carried out in a study of shared clonotypes between healthy human individuals. Original analysis: ImmunoSEQ output lacked quality scores and full-length reads, limiting matched filtering. Clones were read by immunoSEQ multiplex PCR, and TCRdb kept only the in-frame ones, dropping some. V and J calls and clone size come straight from that table; D and trimming were deduced from the DNA. Counted here are some 1 million clones, around 74% occurring once; the ten biggest clones make up less than 1.5%. This CDR3 has 16 residues. The germline CDR1 and CDR2 sequences are SGHNT and YYREEE (reference sequence). Germline trimming cut 3 bases from V and 0 bases from J; bases unmatched to any gene: 3.

The sample consisted of memory CD4+ T cells sorted from blood. The subset denotes: CD45RA-negative fraction. The sequence derives from a man younger than 35 in good health. The rearrangement links TRBV5-4 to TRBJ1-6, with 7 bases that match TRBD1. This CDR3 reads CASSWTGGSYNSPLHF. The CDR3 DNA is TGTGCCAGCAGCTGGACAGGCGGCTCCTATAATTCACCCCTCCACTTT.